This TCR beta chain originates from a study of shared clonotypes between healthy human individuals. Study-level findings and limits: Depth of sequencing was expected to influence donor clonotype sharing.

This CDR3 has 17 amino acids. Per the germline V gene, CDR1 is MDHEN and CDR2 is SYDVKM. The J segment lost 1 base and the V segment lost 6 bases, leaving 9 bases of the junction unmatched. Replicate sorted-subset PCRs were loaded with 150 to 250 ng DNA, about 31,000 T cell genomes. Some clones are missing from TCRdb's copy, which holds only in-frame ones; the method was immunoSEQ multiplex PCR. The sample comprises approximately 1.4 million clones, approximately 98% of which are singletons, and approximately 0.45% rests with the top ten. Regarding this clone: What it binds is unknown.

This TCR came from a man aged 25-45 years in good health. Material for sequencing was naive CD4+ T cells sorted from blood. Subset specified: CD45RA+ positively selected. The rearrangement links TRBV28 to TRBJ2-1, with TRBD2 matching 10 bases. Here the CDR3 DNA reads TGTGCCAGCAGGGAGGTCTCAGCGGGAGGGTCCTACAATGAGCAGTTCTTC. This codes for CASREVSAGGSYNEQFF.